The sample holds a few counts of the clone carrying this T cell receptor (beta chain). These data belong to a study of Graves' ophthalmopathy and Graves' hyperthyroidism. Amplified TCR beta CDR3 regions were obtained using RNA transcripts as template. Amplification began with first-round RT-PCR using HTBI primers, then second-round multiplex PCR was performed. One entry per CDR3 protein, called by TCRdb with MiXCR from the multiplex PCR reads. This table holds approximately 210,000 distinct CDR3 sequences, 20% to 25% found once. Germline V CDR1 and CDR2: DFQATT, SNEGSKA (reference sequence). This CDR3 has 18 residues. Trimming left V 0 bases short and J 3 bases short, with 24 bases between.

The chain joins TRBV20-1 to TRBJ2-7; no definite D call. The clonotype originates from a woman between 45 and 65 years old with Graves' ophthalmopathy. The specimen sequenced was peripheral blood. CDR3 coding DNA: TGCAGTGCTAGAGATACCAGCAGATTACCTAATAGAGACTACGAGCAGTACTTC. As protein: CSARDTSRLPNRDYEQYF.